The rows below give T cell receptor beta chains drawn from one sample of a study of graft-versus-host responses after intestinal transplantation. Measured with immunoSEQ multiplex PCR; TCRdb has only the in-frame clones, and not every one. The sample shows under 150,000 clones, around nine tenths of them seen only once. No cognate antigen is known for these TCRs. Here the sequenced sample was unstimulated CD4+ T cells sorted from spleen or lymph node cells, taken before intestinal transplant. All receptors come from a human donor who received an intestinal transplant. Both conserved end residues are part of each CDR3. The order of the fields is V gene, D gene, clone size, J gene, CDR3 protein, CDR3 DNA. The D gene is left open where the match is weak. Part of the rows lack a size; the others show once, few, many or a class for expanded clones.

>TRBV9|TRBD1|.|TRBJ2-5
CASSVAVGQETQYF
TGTGCCAGCAGCGTAGCGGTGGGACAGGAGACCCAGTACTTC
>TRBV19|.|.|TRBJ2-5
CASSIPQGRTQYF
TGTGCCAGTAGTATCCCGCAGGGGAGGACCCAGTACTTC
>TRBV7-2|.|few|TRBJ1-3
CASSSTGVFQNTIYF
TGTGCCAGCAGCTCGACCGGAGTGTTCCAAAACACCATATATTTT
>TRBV7-9|TRBD2|.|TRBJ2-5
CASSLVASGETQYF
TGTGCCAGCAGCTTAGTCGCTAGCGGAGAGACCCAGTACTTC
>TRBV29-1|TRBD2|.|TRBJ2-7
CSVRAGETAYEQYF
TGCAGCGTGAGGGCGGGGGAGACGGCATACGAGCAGTACTTC
>TRBV30|.|.|TRBJ1-6
CAWSGQGRTINSPLHF
TGTGCCTGGAGTGGTCAGGGGCGTACTATTAATTCACCCCTCCACTTT
>TRBV6-1|.|.|TRBJ2-3
CASRRQLTSTDTQYF
TGTGCCAGCAGGCGACAGCTAACTAGCACAGATACGCAGTATTTT
>TRBV14|.|.|TRBJ1-6
CASSRVASNSPLHF
TGTGCCAGCAGCAGGGTAGCTTCCAATTCACCCCTCCACTTT
>TRBV11-2|.|.|TRBJ1-3
CASSPGWSLYF
TGTGCCAGCAGTCCAGGCTGGTCTTTATATTTT
>TRBV2|.|.|TRBJ2-3
CASSEEWGAASTDTQYF
TGTGCCAGCAGTGAGGAGTGGGGGGCAGCTAGCACAGATACGCAGTATTTT
>TRBV6-5|.|.|TRBJ2-3
CASSERAGTDTQYF
TGTGCCAGCAGTGAAAGGGCCGGCACAGATACGCAGTATTTT
>TRBV7-6|TRBD1|.|TRBJ1-3
CASSLTTGGSGNTIYF
TGTGCCAGCAGCTTAACGACAGGGGGCTCTGGAAACACCATATATTTT
>TRBV7-9|.|.|TRBJ2-3
CASSLEGPSTDTQYF
TGTGCCAGCAGCTTAGAGGGCCCGAGCACAGATACGCAGTATTTT
>TRBV4-1|.|.|TRBJ1-3
CASSQDLSGNTIYF
TGCGCCAGCAGCCAAGATCTCTCTGGAAACACCATATATTTT
>TRBV11-2|TRBD1|.|TRBJ1-3
CASSTGQHSGNTIYF
TGTGCCAGCAGCACGGGACAGCACTCTGGAAACACCATATATTTT
>TRBV18|.|.|TRBJ2-2
CASSLVDLNTGELFF
TGTGCCAGCTCACTTGTCGATTTGAACACCGGGGAGCTGTTTTTT
>TRBV2|.|.|TRBJ2-6
CASSLRTSGANVLTF
TGTGCCAGCAGCTTACGGACCTCTGGGGCCAACGTCCTGACTTTC
>TRBV5-6|.|.|TRBJ1-5
CASSGARDQPQHF
TGTGCCAGCTCCGGGGCGCGGGATCAGCCCCAGCATTTT
>TRBV11-3|.|.|TRBJ2-3
CASSFSTDTQYF
TGTGCCAGCAGCTTTTCTACAGATACGCAGTATTTT
>TRBV14|.|.|TRBJ2-7
CASSQGSYSYEQYF
TGTGCCAGCAGCCAAGGTAGTTACTCCTACGAGCAGTACTTC
>TRBV19|.|.|TRBJ1-5
CASSIDRDQPQHF
TGTGCCAGTAGTATAGACCGGGATCAGCCCCAGCATTTT
>TRBV21-1|.|.|TRBJ1-5
CASSKARGANQPQHF
TGTGCCAGCAGCAAAGCGCGGGGGGCAAATCAGCCCCAGCATTTT
>TRBV18|.|.|TRBJ1-5
CASSPREGNQPQHF
TGTGCCAGCTCACCACGGGAGGGAAATCAGCCCCAGCATTTT
>TRBV5-8|TRBD1|.|TRBJ1-1
CASSPDRGRNTEAFF
TGTGCCAGCAGCCCGGACAGGGGGCGAAACACTGAAGCTTTCTTT
>TRBV19|.|.|TRBJ2-3
CASSDPVTATDTQYF
TGTGCCAGTAGTGACCCCGTAACCGCGACAGATACGCAGTATTTT
>TRBV7-9|.|.|TRBJ2-5
CASSPAGLSTQPQETQYF
TGTGCCAGCAGCCCCGCAGGACTCTCCACACAGCCTCAAGAGACCCAGTACTTC
>TRBV2|.|once|TRBJ1-2
CASTREGRGPYGYTF
TGTGCCAGCACCCGGGAGGGCAGGGGTCCCTATGGCTACACCTTC
>TRBV7-2|.|once|TRBJ2-1
CASSLPPSEQFF
TGTGCCAGCAGCTTACCCCCCAGTGAGCAGTTCTTC